What follows are 5 T cell receptor beta chains derived from one specimen sequenced in a study of cytomegalovirus exposure and HLA in healthy donors (dated by TCRdb to 2017 to 2019). Libraries were made using the immunoSEQ multiplex PCR assay. For the multiplex PCR, a mixture combining 60 forward primers for TCR Vbeta segments and 13 reverse primers for TCR Jbeta segments was used. TCRdb carries this immuneACCESS record with in-frame sequences only. Its versions omit some clonotypes, under half of them owing to an unresolved V gene in the studies checked, with the rest unexplained. Counted in this sample were roughly 140,000 clones; over 60% of them appeared once. Roughly 0.7% of the sample lies in the top ten. Sequenced input: PBMCs. Receptor source: a male donor in good health and CMV-seronegative.

The chain links TRBV18 to TRBJ1-2; 8 nucleotides line up with TRBD1. This CDR3 has 13 amino acids. Per the germline V gene, CDR1 is KGHSH and CDR2 is LQKENI. V shed 3 bases, J shed 8 bases, and the junction held 5 bases outside the gene matches. This chain's CDR3 is CASSPDRGEGYTF. For the CDR3, the DNA is TGTGCCAGCTCACCCGACAGGGGAGAAGGCTACACCTTC. Looking up the rest from reference TRBV18 and TRBJ1-2 gives the full variable domain: NAGVMQNPRHLVRRRGQEARLRCSPMKGHSHVYWYRQLPEEGLKFMVYLQKENIIDESGMPKERFSAEFPKEGPSILRIQQVVRGDSAAYFCASSPDRGEGYTFGSGTRLTVV.

The rearrangement joins TRBV19 to TRBJ1-2; perhaps TRBD1 as D (5 bases). Between the trimmed V and J ends, which lost 3 bases and 8 bases, there was a span of 13 bases. Germline values: CDR1 LNHDA, CDR2 SQIVND (reference sequence). The CDR3 runs 13 residues. The CDR3 here is CASSIRDSAGYTF. The CDR3 DNA sequence: TGTGCCAGTAGTATCCGGGACTCCGCCGGCTACACCTTC.

This chain uses TRBV5-4 with TRBJ1-2, with D perhaps matching TRBD1 (6 bases). CDR3 size: 14 residues. V dropped 4 bases and J dropped 1 base, with 11 bases sitting between them. Germline CDR1 SGHNT, CDR2 YYREEE (reference sequence). The CDR3 bases are TGTGCCAGCAGCATTAACAGGGTTAACTATGGCTACACCTTC. Protein product: CASSINRVNYGYTF. Filled out from reference TRBV5-4 and TRBJ1-2, the complete variable domain reads ETGVTQSPTHLIKTRGQQVTLRCSSQSGHNTVSWYQQALGQGPQFIFQYYREEENGRGNFPPRFSGLQFPNYSSELNVNALELDDSALYLCASSINRVNYGYTFGSGTRLTVV.

The V call is TRBV15, the J call TRBJ2-7, with 8 bases lining up with TRBD2. The CDR3 contains 13 residues. V dropped 6 bases and J dropped 7; count of bases not matched to a gene: 8. Germline loops: CDR1 LNHNV, CDR2 YYDKDF (reference sequence). DNA of the CDR3: TGTGCCACCAGTGTAGCGGGAACAGGGGAGCAGTACTTC. This codes for CATSVAGTGEQYF.

The chain combines TRBV11-2 with TRBJ1-6, with D unresolved. The CDR3 sequence is 15 residues long. The V end was cut by 0 bases, the J end by 7 bases, with 10 bases between. Looked up from germline, CDR1 is SGHAT and CDR2 is FQNNGV. The CDR3 sequence is CASSLEGEANSPLHF. The CDR3, as DNA: TGTGCCAGCAGCTTAGAGGGTGAGGCGAATTCACCCCTCCACTTT.